These T cell receptor beta chains were read from a single sample in a study of identical twins. TCRdb independently ran MiXCR on the 5' RACE reads; one entry per CDR3 protein. The table shows 1.5 million to 2 million distinct CDR3 sequences, with 32% occurring only once. The sequenced material came from cord blood. These TCRs come from a newborn girl in good health. Both conserved end residues are part of each CDR3. A D gene is named only where the DNA matches it firmly. The size of a clone is reported for some rows only, either as once, few or many, or as a class for expanded clones.

v_gene	abundance	d_gene	j_gene	len	CDR3nt	CDR3aa
TRBV7-2	NA	NA	TRBJ2-4	14	TGTGCCAGCAGGCAAACAGTAGCCAAAAACATTCAGTACTTC	CASRQTVAKNIQYF
TRBV5-1	NA	TRBD2	TRBJ2-1	14	TGCGCCACCAATAGCGGGGGCCCAAACAATGAGCAGTTCTTC	CATNSGGPNNEQFF
TRBV29-1	NA	TRBD2	TRBJ2-7	14	TGCAGCGTTGAAAGGGAGCGGGGCACCTACGAGCAGTACTTC	CSVERERGTYEQYF
TRBV6-6	many	NA	TRBJ2-1	14	TGTGCCAGCAGTTACAGGGAGTCCTACAATGAGCAGTTCTTC	CASSYRESYNEQFF
TRBV28	many	NA	TRBJ2-3	15	TGTGCCAGCAGTGGGTTGAATGGCAGGACAGATACGCAGTATTTT	CASSGLNGRTDTQYF
TRBV18	NA	NA	TRBJ2-5	12	TGTGCCAGCTCACCCGTCTATGGACGCCAGTACTTC	CASSPVYGRQYF
TRBV5-1	many	TRBD2	TRBJ2-1	15	TGTGCCAGCAGTTTAGGGCGGGGGGCCTACAATGAGCAGTTCTTC	CASSLGRGAYNEQFF
TRBV12-3/TRBV12-4	NA	NA	TRBJ1-4	15	TGTGCCAGCAGTTACCGAGGGGGGGCGAATGAAAAACTGTTTTTT	CASSYRGGANEKLFF
TRBV13	many	NA	TRBJ2-5	15	TGTGCCAGCAGCTTAGCCCGGGACTTTCAAGAGACCCAGTACTTC	CASSLARDFQETQYF
TRBV12-3/TRBV12-4	many	TRBD1	TRBJ1-2	17	TGTGCCAGCAGTCTTAGACAGGGTGGTGAGGAGAGTCATGGCTACACCTTC	CASSLRQGGEESHGYTF
TRBV4-1	few	NA	TRBJ2-4	17	TGCGCCAGCAGCCAAGATGTGTTAGACAGGGCCAAAAACATTCAGTACTTC	CASSQDVLDRAKNIQYF
TRBV2	NA	TRBD1	TRBJ1-1	16	TGTGCCAGCATTTTCCGGGACAGGGGTAGGAACACTGAAGCTTTCTTT	CASIFRDRGRNTEAFF
TRBV10-3	NA	NA	TRBJ1-6	13	TGTGCCATCGGGGGACTGTATAATTCACCCCTCCACTTT	CAIGGLYNSPLHF
TRBV6-6	many	NA	TRBJ2-7	14	TGTGCCAGCAGACAACCGGGACGAACCTACGAGCAGTACTTC	CASRQPGRTYEQYF
TRBV27	NA	NA	TRBJ2-3	14	TGTGCCAGCAGTTTATCGCCTAGCACAGATACGCACTATTTT	CASSLSPSTDTHYF
TRBV4-1	NA	NA	TRBJ1-2	15	TGCGCCAGCAGCCAAGTCTCGCAGTCTAACTATGGCTACACCTTC	CASSQVSQSNYGYTF
TRBV12-3/TRBV12-4	few	TRBD2	TRBJ2-1	15	TGTGCCAGCAGTTGGCGGGAGGGCCGCTACAATGAGCAGTTCTTC	CASSWREGRYNEQFF
TRBV5-1	NA	NA	TRBJ2-1	14	TGCGCCAGCAGCTTCCCACAGGCCTACAATGAGCAGTTCTTC	CASSFPQAYNEQFF
TRBV7-2	NA	NA	TRBJ2-7	15	TGTGCCAGCAGCTTACGCGGGGCAAGAGACTACGAGCAGTACTTC	CASSLRGARDYEQYF
TRBV25-1	many	NA	TRBJ2-1	15	TGTGCCAGCAGTGGGACCGATCACTCCTACAATGAGCAGTTCTTC	CASSGTDHSYNEQFF
TRBV6-4	few	NA	TRBJ2-1	16	TGTGCCAGCAGTGAATTCAGGGCTGACTCCTACAATGAGCAGTTCTTC	CASSEFRADSYNEQFF
TRBV20-1	few	TRBD1	TRBJ2-1	17	TGCAGTGCTAGAGCCCAGGGGGCCCTCCTCTCCTACAATGAGCAGTTCTTC	CSARAQGALLSYNEQFF
TRBV24-1	NA	NA	TRBJ1-1	16	TGTGCCACCAGTGATCATCGCAGGGGCGGGTACACTGAAGCTTTCTTT	CATSDHRRGGYTEAFF
TRBV7-2	few	NA	TRBJ2-5	16	TGTGCCAGCAGCTCCCTGACTAGACAGTCCCAAGAGACCCAGTACTTC	CASSSLTRQSQETQYF
TRBV27	once	TRBD1	TRBJ2-1	15	TGTGCCAGCAGTCCCGGGACAGGCCCATGGTCGGAGCAGTTCTTC	CASSPGTGPWSEQFF
TRBV4-1	NA	TRBD1	TRBJ1-2	16	TGCGCCAGCAGCCAAGATAGGCGTACAGGGGCACATGGCTACACCTTC	CASSQDRRTGAHGYTF
TRBV14	many	NA	TRBJ2-7	15	TGTGCCAGCAGCCAAGATGCGGGTTTTGGGTACGAGCAGTACTTC	CASSQDAGFGYEQYF
TRBV10-3	few	NA	TRBJ1-1	14	TGTGCCATCAGTGTTACCGACAGCAACACTGAAGCTTTCTTT	CAISVTDSNTEAFF
TRBV5-1	NA	TRBD2	TRBJ2-5	15	TGCGCCAGCAGCTTGTCAGGACTAGCGGGAGAGACCCAGTACTTC	CASSLSGLAGETQYF
TRBV13	NA	NA	TRBJ1-4	12	TGTGCCAGCAGCGCCTTTAATGAAAAACTGTTTTTT	CASSAFNEKLFF
TRBV7-2	few	NA	TRBJ2-7	14	TGTGCCAGCAGCTTTCCCCCCCCATCTAGCGAGCAGTACTTC	CASSFPPPSSEQYF
TRBV10-3	few	NA	TRBJ1-5	15	TGTGCCACCGACTCGGACGGGCATAGCAATCAGCCCCAGCATTTT	CATDSDGHSNQPQHF
TRBV4-1	NA	NA	TRBJ2-3	15	TGCGCCAGCAGCCAAGGCACAGGGAGGTCAGATACGCAGTATTTT	CASSQGTGRSDTQYF
TRBV12-3/TRBV12-4	NA	NA	TRBJ1-2	15	TGTGCCAGCAGTTTGACCTCTAAGGGTGACTATGGCTACACCTTC	CASSLTSKGDYGYTF
TRBV2	NA	NA	TRBJ1-5	16	TGTGCCAGCAGTGAAGCGTCTCCCGGAGGGAGGAAGCCCCAGCATTTT	CASSEASPGGRKPQHF
TRBV20-1	few	NA	TRBJ2-1	13	TGCAGTGCTAGAAACCGCTCCTACAATGAGCAGTTCTTC	CSARNRSYNEQFF
TRBV20-1	NA	NA	TRBJ1-5	12	TGCAGTGCTAGCGAGAGCAATCAGCCCCAGCATTTT	CSASESNQPQHF
TRBV20-1	NA	NA	TRBJ2-7	14	TGCAGTGCTAGCAGCGGGTATATCTCCCACGAGCAGTACTTC	CSASSGYISHEQYF
TRBV5-1	NA	NA	TRBJ1-4	14	TGCGCCAGCAGCTCGACAGCGCCAAATGAAAAACTGTTTTTT	CASSSTAPNEKLFF
TRBV12-5	few	TRBD2	TRBJ2-1	17	TGTGCTAGTGGTTTGATCCTAGCGGGAGGTGCCTACAATGAGCAGTTCTTC	CASGLILAGGAYNEQFF